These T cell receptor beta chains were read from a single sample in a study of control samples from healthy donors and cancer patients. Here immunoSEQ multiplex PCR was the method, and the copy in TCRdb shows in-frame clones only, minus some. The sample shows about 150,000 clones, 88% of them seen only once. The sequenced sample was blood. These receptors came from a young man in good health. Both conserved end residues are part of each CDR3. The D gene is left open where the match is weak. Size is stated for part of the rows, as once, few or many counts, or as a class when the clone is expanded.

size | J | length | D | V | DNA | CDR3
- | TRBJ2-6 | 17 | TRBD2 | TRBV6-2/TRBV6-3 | TGTGCCAGCAGTTACAGAGCAAGCGGGGCTGGGGCCAACGTCCTGACTTTC | CASSYRASGAGANVLTF
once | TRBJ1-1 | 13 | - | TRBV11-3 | TGTGCCAGCAGCTCAGACGGGAACACTGAAGCTTTCTTT | CASSSDGNTEAFF
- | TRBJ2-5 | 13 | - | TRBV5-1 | TGCGCCAGCAGCACCTCGGGACGGGAGACCCAGTACTTC | CASSTSGRETQYF
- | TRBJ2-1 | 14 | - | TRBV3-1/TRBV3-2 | TGTGCCAGCAGCCCGGGGAGCTCCTACAATGAGCAGTTCTTC | CASSPGSSYNEQFF
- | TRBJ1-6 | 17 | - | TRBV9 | TGTGCCAGCAGCGTAGGAGGGACACCACGTTCTAATTCACCCCTCCACTTT | CASSVGGTPRSNSPLHF
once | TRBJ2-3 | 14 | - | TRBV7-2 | TGTGCCAGCAGCCCCGGACGCTCCACAGATACGCAGTATTTT | CASSPGRSTDTQYF
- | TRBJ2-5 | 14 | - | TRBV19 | TGTGCCCCGGAGGGGGCTCAGCGGCAAGAGACCCAGTACTTC | CAPEGAQRQETQYF
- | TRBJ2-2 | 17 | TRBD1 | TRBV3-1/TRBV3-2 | TGTGCCAGCAGCCAAGAGGGGGCAGGGGGGAACACCGGGGAGCTGTTTTTT | CASSQEGAGGNTGELFF
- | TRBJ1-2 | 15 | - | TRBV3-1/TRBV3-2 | TGTGCCAGCAGCCAAGAACCCGGGATAGGGGGGGGCTACACCTTC | CASSQEPGIGGGYTF
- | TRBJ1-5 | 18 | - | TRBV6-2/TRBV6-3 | TGTGCCAGCAGCCCGGGGACCACTCACCCCCTGAGCAATCAGCCCCAGCATTTT | CASSPGTTHPLSNQPQHF
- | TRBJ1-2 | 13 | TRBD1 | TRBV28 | TGTGCCAGCAGAACCCCGACAGGGTACGGCTACACCTTC | CASRTPTGYGYTF
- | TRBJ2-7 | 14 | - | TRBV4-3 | TGCGCCAGCAGCCAAGGCGGCAGGGGCTACGAGCAGTACTTC | CASSQGGRGYEQYF
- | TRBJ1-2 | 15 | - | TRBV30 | TGTGCCTGGAGTCGGGGGGACGGCGCTAACTATGGCTACACCTTC | CAWSRGDGANYGYTF
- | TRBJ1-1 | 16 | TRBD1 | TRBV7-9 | TGTGCCAGCAGCATGTGGACAGGGGAGGGTGACACTGAAGCTTTCTTT | CASSMWTGEGDTEAFF
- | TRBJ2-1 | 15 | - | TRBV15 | TGTGCCACCAGCATTTCGTTCGGACTCTACAATGAGCAGTTCTTC | CATSISFGLYNEQFF
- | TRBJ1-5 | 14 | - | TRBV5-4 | TGTGCCAGCAGCTTGTCCGGTAGCAATCAGCCCCAGCATTTT | CASSLSGSNQPQHF
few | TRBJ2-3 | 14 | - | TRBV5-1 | TGCGCCAGCAGCGTCGACAGGCCAGCAGATACGCAGTATTTT | CASSVDRPADTQYF
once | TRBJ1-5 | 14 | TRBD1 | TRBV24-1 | TGTGCCACCGCGGGACAGGGAAGCAATCAGCCCCAGCATTTT | CATAGQGSNQPQHF
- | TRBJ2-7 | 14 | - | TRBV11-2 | TGTGCCAGCAGCCGCCCCGACGGGATAAACGAGCAGTACTTC | CASSRPDGINEQYF
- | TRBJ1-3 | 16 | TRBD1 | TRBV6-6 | TGTGCCAGCAGTTACTCACAGGGGGCCCGTGGAAACACCATATATTTT | CASSYSQGARGNTIYF
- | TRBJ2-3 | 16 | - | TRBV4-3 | TGCGCCAGCAGCCAATCGCCGGGGGTTAGCACAGATACGCAGTATTTT | CASSQSPGVSTDTQYF
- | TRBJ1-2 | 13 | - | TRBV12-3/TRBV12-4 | TGTGCCAGCAGTGTCCCCCATGCTTATGGCTACACCTTC | CASSVPHAYGYTF
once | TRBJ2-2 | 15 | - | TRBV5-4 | TGTGCCAGCAGCTTGGCCGGATGGTCGACCGGGGAGCTGTTTTTT | CASSLAGWSTGELFF
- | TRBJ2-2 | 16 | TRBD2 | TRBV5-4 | TGTGCCAGCAGCGCCATTGAACGGGGGGGCACCGGGGAGCTGTTTTTT | CASSAIERGGTGELFF
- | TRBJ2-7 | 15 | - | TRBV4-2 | TGTGCCAGCAGCCACGCGACAGCTACTTCCTACGAGCAGTACTTC | CASSHATATSYEQYF